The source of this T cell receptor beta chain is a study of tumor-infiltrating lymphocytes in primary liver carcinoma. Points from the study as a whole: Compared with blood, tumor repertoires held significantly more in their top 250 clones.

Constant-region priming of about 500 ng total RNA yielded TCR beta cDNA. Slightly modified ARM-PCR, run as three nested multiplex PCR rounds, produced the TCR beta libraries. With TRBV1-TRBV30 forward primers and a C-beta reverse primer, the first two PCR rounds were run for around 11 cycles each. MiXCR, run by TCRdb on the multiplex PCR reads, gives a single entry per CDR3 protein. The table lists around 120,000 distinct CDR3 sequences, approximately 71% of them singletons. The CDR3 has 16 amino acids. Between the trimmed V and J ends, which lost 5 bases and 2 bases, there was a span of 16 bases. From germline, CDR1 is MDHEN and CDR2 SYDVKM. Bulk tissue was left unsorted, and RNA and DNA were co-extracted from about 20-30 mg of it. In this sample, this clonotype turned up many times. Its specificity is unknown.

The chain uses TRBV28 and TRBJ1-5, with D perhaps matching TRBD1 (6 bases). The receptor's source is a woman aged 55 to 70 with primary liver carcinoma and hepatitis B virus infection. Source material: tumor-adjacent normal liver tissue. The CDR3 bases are TGTGCCAGCAGTCCCCTCCGGGGACAAGGCAATCAGCCCCAGCATTTT. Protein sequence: CASSPLRGQGNQPQHF. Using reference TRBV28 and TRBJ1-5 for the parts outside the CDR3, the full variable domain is DVKVTQSSRYLVKRTGEKVFLECVQDMDHENMFWYRQDPGLGLRLIYFSYDVKMKEKGDIPEGYSVSREKKERFSLILESASTNQTSMYLCASSPLRGQGNQPQHFGDGTRLSIL.